The 27 T cell receptor beta chains given below trace back to one sample, sequenced in a study of blood T cell repertoires in COVID-19. Sequencing was performed with immunoSEQ multiplex PCR; in TCRdb, only in-frame clones are kept and a portion is missing. The sample contains more than 200,000 clones, roughly 86% of which appear only once. Input material: PBMCs or T cells enriched from blood (not recorded which). All receptors derive from a woman in her 30s with acute COVID-19.

V usage is TRBV14 and J usage is TRBJ1-1; no reliable D call. CDR1 is SGHDN, CDR2 FVKESK, per germline. The CDR3 has 14 residues. The ends were cut back, 1 base at V and 5 bases at J, with 11 bases in the middle. The CDR3 DNA sequence: TGTGCCAGCAGCCAAGGGCGGAGCGTGACTGAAGCTTTCTTT. Translation: CASSQGRSVTEAFF.

This clone showed up just a few times. This chain links TRBV5-4 with TRBJ2-5; TRBD1 matches 8 bases. From germline, CDR1 is SGHNT and CDR2 YYREEE (reference sequence). Losses at the gene ends were 4 bases for V and 1 base for J; bases not matched to a gene: 9. The CDR3 sequence is 16 residues long. This CDR3 reads CASSLGQGWFQETQYF. The CDR3 coding sequence is TGTGCCAGCAGCCTTGGACAGGGTTGGTTCCAAGAGACCCAGTACTTC.

The chain has TRBV19 and TRBJ1-5; tentative D call: TRBD1 (6 bases). The CDR3 runs to 15 residues. V was cut by 8 bases and J by 0 bases, with 14 bases left in between. Germline V gives CDR1 LNHDA, CDR2 SQIVND (reference sequence). The CDR3 nucleotides are TGTGCCAGTGAAACACAGGGACATAGCAATCAGCCCCAGCATTTT. The encoded protein is CASETQGHSNQPQHF. Full variable domain (remainder filled in from reference TRBV19 and TRBJ1-5): DGGITQSPKYLFRKEGQNVTLSCEQNLNHDAMYWYRQDPGQGLRLIYYSQIVNDFQKGDIAEGYSVSREKKESFPLTVTSAQKNPTAFYLCASETQGHSNQPQHFGDGTRLSIL.

This chain connects TRBV29-1 to TRBJ1-2; D may be TRBD1 (5 bases). The CDR3 sequence is 14 residues long. V gave up 7 bases and J gave up 2 bases, with 17 bases separating them. Germline V CDR1 and CDR2: SQVTM, ANQGSEA. CDR3 in amino acids: CSANGGPSNYGYTF. Here the CDR3 DNA reads TGCAGCGCCAACGGGGGTCCGTCAAACTATGGCTACACCTTC.

This rearrangement joins TRBV3-1 (or the pseudogene TRBV3-2) to TRBJ1-3; a possible D gene is TRBD1 (5 bases). The germline V gene has CDR1 LGHDT and CDR2 YNNKEL (reference sequence). Between the trimmed V and J ends, which lost 7 bases and 3 bases, there was a span of 16 bases. The CDR3 is 15 amino acids. This CDR3 is CASIPREGYGNTIYF. As DNA, the CDR3 is TGTGCCAGCATCCCTAGGGAGGGGTATGGAAACACCATATATTTT.

Only one count was recorded for this clone. The V gene is TRBV6-6, the J gene TRBJ2-1; 14 positions agree with TRBD2. CDR3 size: 19 residues. Per germline, CDR1 MNHNY and CDR2 SVGAGI (reference sequence). V shed 5 bases and J 7 bases; nucleotides not matched to a gene: 16. The DNA for the CDR3 is TGTGCCAGCAGTCGAAAGACTAGCGGGGGGGACTACAATGAGAATGAGCAGTTCTTC. It translates to CASSRKTSGGDYNENEQFF.

V and J are TRBV4-3 and TRBJ1-5; tentatively, D is TRBD1 (5 bases). Germline CDR1 LGHNA, CDR2 YSLEER. The CDR3 runs 15 residues. V was clipped by 1 base and J by 6 bases, with 13 bases between them. CDR3 protein: CASSQGGGEAQPQHF. The CDR3, as DNA: TGCGCCAGCAGCCAAGGGGGAGGGGAGGCTCAGCCCCAGCATTTT.

The genes are TRBV3-1 (or the pseudogene TRBV3-2) and TRBJ1-4, with a tentative D call TRBD1 (5 bases). With 1 base removed from V and 10 bases from J, the gap between germline ends came to 10 bases. The CDR3 runs to 13 residues. The germline V gene has CDR1 LGHDT and CDR2 YNNKEL (reference sequence). CDR3 residues: CASSQAPRGKLFF. In DNA, the CDR3 is TGTGCCAGCAGCCAAGCCCCAAGGGGAAAACTGTTTTTT.

The V call is TRBV30, the J call TRBJ2-2, with 11 bases identical to TRBD2. CDR1 is GTSNPN and CDR2 is SVGIG in the germline V gene (reference sequence). V dropped 4 bases and J dropped 5; count of bases not matched to a gene: 6. CDR3 length: 15 amino acids. The chain's CDR3 is CAWKVAGGETGELFF. The CDR3 DNA reads TGTGCCTGGAAGGTAGCGGGGGGGGAGACCGGGGAGCTGTTTTTT.

Here the CDR3 reads CASSARVLSSGNTIYF. Written as DNA, the CDR3 is TGTGCCAGCAGTGCCCGAGTATTAAGCTCTGGAAACACCATATATTTT. V is TRBV6-1 and J is TRBJ1-3; D gene ambiguous. The CDR3 has 16 amino acids. The germline V gene encodes CDR1 MNHNS and CDR2 SASEGT. V lost 4 bases and J lost 0, with 13 bases in between.

CDR3 region: CASSVSSGSTDTQYF. The CDR3 nucleotides read TGTGCCAGCAGTGTCTCTAGCGGGAGCACAGATACGCAGTATTTT. This sequence joins TRBV2 and TRBJ2-3; 8 bases are shared with TRBD2. V shed 4 bases, J shed 0 bases, and the junction held 3 bases outside the gene matches. The CDR3 is 15 residues long. The germline V gene encodes CDR1 SNHLY and CDR2 FYNNEI. The whole variable domain, filled in from reference TRBV2 and TRBJ2-3, reads EPEVTQTPSHQVTQMGQEVILRCVPISNHLYFYWYRQILGQKVEFLVSFYNNEISEKSEIFDDQFSVERPDGSNFTLKIRSTKLEDSAMYFCASSVSSGSTDTQYFGPGTRLTVL.

The V call is TRBV4-3, the J call TRBJ2-7, with TRBD2 identical over 10 bases. The germline V gene has CDR1 LGHNA and CDR2 YSLEER. With V trimmed by 1 base and J by 5 bases, 8 bases remained unmatched. The CDR3 runs 16 residues. Here the CDR3 DNA reads TGCGCCAGCAGCCAAGGGCTTCTAGCGGGGGTCGACGAGCAGTACTTC. Translating it yields CASSQGLLAGVDEQYF.

This clone was observed a handful of times. The CDR3 loop is CASSQARAPPWNSPLHF. Here the CDR3 DNA reads TGTGCCAGCAGCCAAGCCAGGGCGCCTCCCTGGAATTCACCCCTCCACTTT. This chain connects TRBV3-1 (or the pseudogene TRBV3-2) to TRBJ1-6; a possible D gene is TRBD1 (5 bases). Germline V gene sequence: CDR1 LGHDT, CDR2 YNNKEL (reference sequence). CDR3 size: 17 residues. Trimming pared 1 base from V and 7 bases from J, leaving 17 bases between.

Only a few counts were recorded for this clone. The rearrangement joins TRBV19 to TRBJ2-3, with 9 bases identical to TRBD2. Per the germline V gene, CDR1 is LNHDA and CDR2 is SQIVND (reference sequence). V lost 8 bases, J lost 1 base, and 10 bases stayed unmatched. The CDR3 is made up of 16 amino acids. CDR3: CASSLGAGGRTDTQYF. CDR3 nucleotides: TGTGCCAGTTCTCTAGGGGCGGGGGGGCGCACAGATACGCAGTATTTT.

This rearrangement joins TRBV9 to TRBJ1-2; D remains ambiguous. V lost 0 bases and J lost 5, with 11 bases in between. The CDR3 has 14 residues. The germline gives CDR1 SGDLS, CDR2 YYNGEE. The CDR3 coding sequence is TGTGCCAGCAGCGTAGAGGGTAGAGGGTATGGCTACACCTTC. Translation: CASSVEGRGYGYTF.

The chain joins TRBV19 to TRBJ2-1, with TRBD2 identical over 12 bases. V was clipped by 6 bases and J by 3 bases; unmatched bases: 3. Germline CDR1 is LNHDA and CDR2 is SQIVND (reference sequence). The length of the CDR3 is 15 residues. CDR3 sequence (DNA): TGTGCCAGTAGCCTGACTAGCGGGGGCTACAATGAGCAGTTCTTC. Its translation: CASSLTSGGYNEQFF.

The chain carries TRBV5-6 and TRBJ1-2, with D perhaps TRBD1 (6 bases). The CDR3 runs to 14 residues. The germline CDR1 and CDR2 sequences are SGHDT and YYEEEE. V gave up 4 bases and J gave up 8 bases, with 18 bases separating them. CDR3 residues: CASSQQGGRPGYTF. The DNA for the CDR3 is TGTGCCAGCAGCCAACAGGGTGGGCGGCCAGGCTACACCTTC.

The chain uses TRBV3-1 (or the pseudogene TRBV3-2) and TRBJ1-2, with a tentative D call TRBD1 (5 bases). Germline CDR1 reads LGHDT; CDR2 reads YNNKEL (reference sequence). The germline V and J ends were trimmed by 8 bases and 8 bases, with 12 bases remaining between them. This CDR3 spans 11 amino acids. The CDR3 nucleotides read TGTGCCAGCCAGGGTGTCCGCGGCTACACCTTC. Translating it yields CASQGVRGYTF.

This chain uses TRBV4-1 with TRBJ1-6; 8 bases line up with TRBD1. Germline CDR1 and CDR2: MGHRA and YSYEKL. The V and J ends lost 4 bases and 8 bases, in that order; junction bases with no gene match: 7. There are 15 residues in the CDR3. DNA for the CDR3: TGCGCCAGCAGCCCCCATGGGACAGGTGATTCACCCCTCCACTTT. It is translated as CASSPHGTGDSPLHF.

The chain employs TRBV4-1 and TRBJ1-4; 10 positions match TRBD1. J was trimmed by 2 bases and V by 5 bases; bases with no gene match: 11. In germline, CDR1 is MGHRA, CDR2 YSYEKL. This CDR3 is built from 18 residues. This chain's CDR3 is CASSFRDRGVGTNEKLFF. The CDR3 coding sequence is TGCGCCAGCAGCTTCCGGGACAGGGGAGTGGGGACTAATGAAAAACTGTTTTTT.

This chain uses TRBV12-5 with TRBJ2-2; TRBD1 matches 9 bases. The germline CDR1 and CDR2 sequences are LGHNT and FRNRAP. The length of the CDR3 is 14 residues. Trimming cost V 10 bases and J 2 bases; bases outside gene matches: 5. CDR3 sequence: CATPGQGNTGELFF. As DNA, the CDR3 is TGTGCTACTCCGGGACAGGGCAACACCGGGGAGCTGTTTTTT.

This chain connects TRBV10-3 to TRBJ1-5; D remains unclear. This CDR3 comprises 14 residues. Germline assignment: CDR1 ENHRY and CDR2 SYGVKD. V was shortened by 4 bases and J by 5 bases, with 12 bases between the two germline ends. CDR3 sequence (DNA): TGTGCCATCAGTGGGTCGAGCGGGGATCAGCCCCAGCATTTT. This sequence encodes CAISGSSGDQPQHF.

With respect to this clone: Sequence at one end of the junction differs from germline and may be a read error. The chain carries TRBV5-4 and TRBJ1-3, with a possible D match to TRBD1 (5 bases). There are 14 residues in the CDR3. CDR1 is SGHNT, CDR2 YYREEE, per germline (reference sequence). CDR3 DNA: TGTGCCAGCAGCCCTAACCGACAGAATGAGGCCTTGGATTTT. Protein: CASSPNRQNEALDF.

The chain employs TRBV11-2 and TRBJ2-7; maybe TRBD1 (6 bases). Germline values: CDR1 SGHAT, CDR2 FQNNGV. This CDR3 spans 13 amino acids. Trimming left V 2 bases short and J 4 bases short, with 9 bases between. The CDR3 is CASSLTGQYEQYF. The CDR3 nucleotides read TGTGCCAGCAGCTTAACAGGGCAGTACGAGCAGTACTTC.

The rearrangement uses TRBV25-1 and TRBJ1-2; D might be TRBD1 (6 bases). CDR1 is MGHDK, CDR2 SYGVNS, per germline. Trimming stripped 2 bases from V and 6 bases from J, with 13 bases between. This CDR3 has 14 amino acids. The CDR3 DNA sequence: TGTGCCAGCAGTGAACCAGGGGAGATAAATGGCTACACCTTC. It specifies CASSEPGEINGYTF.

The CDR3 region is CASSSMGGLLTDTQYF. The CDR3 DNA reads as TGTGCCAGCAGCTCCATGGGGGGACTTCTCACAGATACGCAGTATTTT. V is TRBV7-2 and J is TRBJ2-3; D might be TRBD2 (6 bases). The CDR3 is 16 residues long. Deletions cut 4 bases from V and 2 bases from J, with 16 bases between. Germline values: CDR1 SGHTA, CDR2 FQGNSA. Looking up the rest from reference TRBV7-2 and TRBJ2-3 gives the full variable domain: GAGVSQSPSNKVTEKGKDVELRCDPISGHTALYWYRQSLGQGLEFLIYFQGNSAPDKSGLPSDRFSAERTGGSVSTLTIQRTQQEDSAVYLCASSSMGGLLTDTQYFGPGTRLTVL.

J is TRBJ1-3 and V is TRBV3-1 (or the pseudogene TRBV3-2); D may be TRBD1 (6 bases). Between the trimmed V and J ends, which lost 5 bases and 4 bases, there was a span of 12 bases. The germline V gene encodes CDR1 LGHDT and CDR2 YNNKEL (reference sequence). The CDR3 sequence is 14 residues long. Here the CDR3 DNA reads TGTGCCAGCAGCTGGACAGTATGGGGAAACACCATATATTTT. Amino acid sequence: CASSWTVWGNTIYF.